These T cell receptor beta chains were read from a single sample in a study of blood T cell repertoires in COVID-19. Produced via immunoSEQ multiplex PCR; TCRdb's table is partial and in-frame only. This sample carries about 400,000 clones, approximately 90% of them seen once, and the ten largest clones take over 1.5%. The sample consisted of PBMCs or T cells enriched from blood (not recorded which). These receptors were taken from a woman under 30 with acute COVID-19. Each CDR3 is given with its conserved first and last residue. Each record gives: D gene, J gene, V gene, clone size, CDR3 DNA, CDR3 protein. The D gene is left open where the match is weak. Clone size appears in some rows only: once, few, many, or a class for an expanded clone.

TRBD2 | TRBJ2-5 | TRBV7-9 | . | TGTGCCAGCAGCTCAGGCCCTAGCGGGCCAAACCAAGAGACCCAGTACTTC | CASSSGPSGPNQETQYF
. | TRBJ1-5 | TRBV28 | . | TGTGCCAGCAGGTCGGGACAAGTTAATCAGCCCCAGCATTTT | CASRSGQVNQPQHF
TRBD1 | TRBJ1-6 | TRBV5-4 | . | TGTGCCAGCAGCGAGACCAGGGGGCGCGATTCACCCCTCCACTTT | CASSETRGRDSPLHF
TRBD2 | TRBJ2-7 | TRBV28 | . | TGTGCCAGCAGTTTGGGACTAGCGGGAATTCCCTACGAGCAGTACTTC | CASSLGLAGIPYEQYF
. | TRBJ2-2 | TRBV19 | . | TGTGCCAGTAGGGGCTACCCGGCGAACACCGGGGAGCTGTTTTTT | CASRGYPANTGELFF
. | TRBJ1-6 | TRBV21-1 | . | TGTGCCAGCCTAGCACCTTCCTTCTATAATTCACCCCTCCACTTT | CASLAPSFYNSPLHF
. | TRBJ2-7 | TRBV27 | . | TGTGCCAGCAGTTTGGGGAGCCGACCTTCCATACGAGTAGCTGAGCAGTACTTC | CASSLGSRPSIRVAEQYF
TRBD2 | TRBJ2-3 | TRBV6-4 | once | TGTGCCAGCAGTGACGTGGGGGAGGGCCAAGGTACGCAGTATTTT | CASSDVGEGQGTQYF
TRBD1 | TRBJ2-4 | TRBV6-5 | . | TGTGCCAGCTCAGACAGGGGAGTGAACATTCAGTACTTC | CASSDRGVNIQYF
TRBD1 | TRBJ2-7 | TRBV28 | . | TGTGCCAGCAGTCGGGGGACAGGGCTCGGGAGAAGCTCCTACGAGCAGTACTTC | CASSRGTGLGRSSYEQYF
. | TRBJ2-6 | TRBV19 | . | TGTGCCAGTAGGTTAGCACCCGGGGCCAACGTCCTGACTTTC | CASRLAPGANVLTF
TRBD1 | TRBJ1-1 | TRBV2 | . | TGTGCCAGCAGTGCCAGACAGGGGAACACTGAAGCTTTCTTT | CASSARQGNTEAFF
. | TRBJ1-4 | TRBV5-4 | . | TGTGCCAGCAGCCGCGGGGGTTATGGTGAAAAACTGTTTTTT | CASSRGGYGEKLFF
. | TRBJ1-5 | TRBV29-1 | . | TGCAGCGTTGCCGGTTACAATCAGCCCCAGCATTTT | CSVAGYNQPQHF
. | TRBJ2-7 | TRBV2 | . | TGTGCCAGCAGCACCACTGCAGGGGTGTCCTACGAGCAGTACTTC | CASSTTAGVSYEQYF
. | TRBJ2-2 | TRBV5-5 | . | TGTGCCAGCAGCTTGGAGGCGCGGTTCGCCGGGGAGCTGTTTTTT | CASSLEARFAGELFF
TRBD1 | TRBJ2-2 | TRBV5-1 | . | TGCGCCAGCAGCCCCACGGGACAGGTTACCGGGGAGCTGTTTTTT | CASSPTGQVTGELFF
. | TRBJ2-2 | TRBV30 | . | TGTGCCTTCCCTGGACAGCCCGGGGAGCTGTTTTTT | CAFPGQPGELFF
. | TRBJ2-1 | TRBV3-1/TRBV3-2 | . | TGTGCCAGCAGCCCTAGCTCCTACAATGAGCAGTTCTTC | CASSPSSYNEQFF
. | TRBJ1-5 | TRBV7-8 | few | TGTGCCAGCAGCTTAAGTAGGGGGGGTAGCAATCAGCCCCAGCATTTT | CASSLSRGGSNQPQHF
TRBD2 | TRBJ2-7 | TRBV27 | . | TGTGCCAGCAGTTCGCGACTAGCGGAGTCCTACGAGCAGTACTTC | CASSSRLAESYEQYF
. | TRBJ1-1 | TRBV3-1/TRBV3-2 | once | TGTGCCAGCAGCCGTGTAGCGTCGAACACTGAAGCTTTCTTT | CASSRVASNTEAFF
TRBD2 | TRBJ2-4 | TRBV7-2 | . | TGTGCCAGCAGCTTAGTCTCTCTAGCGGGCAAAACCATTCAGTACTTC | CASSLVSLAGKTIQYF
. | TRBJ1-1 | TRBV7-9 | . | TGTGCCAGCAGCTTAAGCGGGAGCGGGAACACTGAAGCTTTCTTT | CASSLSGSGNTEAFF
TRBD2 | TRBJ2-3 | TRBV19 | . | TGTGCCAGTATGCTAGCGGGGGGGTCTGATACGCAGTATTTT | CASMLAGGSDTQYF
. | TRBJ1-2 | TRBV28 | . | TGTGCCAGCAGTTTATTAACTCGGACAGCCGTGGGGTATGGCTACACCTTC | CASSLLTRTAVGYGYTF
TRBD1 | TRBJ1-1 | TRBV5-1 | . | TGCGCCAGCAGCTATACAGGGGACACTGAAGCTTTCTTT | CASSYTGDTEAFF
. | TRBJ1-1 | TRBV7-8 | once | TGTGCCAGCAGCCCAGCGCCCAGACAGAACACTGAAGCTTTCTTT | CASSPAPRQNTEAFF
. | TRBJ1-3 | TRBV19 | . | TGTGCCAGTAGCCCAGGATTAAACTCTGGAAACACCATATATTTT | CASSPGLNSGNTIYF
TRBD1 | TRBJ1-1 | TRBV7-2 | . | TGTGCCAGCAGCCCACAGGGGGGTCGCACTGAAGCTTTCTTT | CASSPQGGRTEAFF
. | TRBJ2-7 | TRBV7-6 | . | TGTGCCAGCAGCTTAGGTGCTAGAGAAACCTCCTACGAGCAGTACTTC | CASSLGARETSYEQYF
. | TRBJ2-7 | TRBV19 | . | TGTGCCAGTAGTATTGGCTCCAACGAGCAGTACTTC | CASSIGSNEQYF
TRBD1 | TRBJ2-4 | TRBV13 | . | TGTGCCAGCAGCTTAGGGGGACAGGGTGGAAACATTCAGTACTTC | CASSLGGQGGNIQYF
. | TRBJ2-7 | TRBV6-2/TRBV6-3 | . | TGTGCCAGCAGTTTCTCCCGCAGGGACACCTACGAGCAGTACTTC | CASSFSRRDTYEQYF
. | TRBJ1-1 | TRBV12-3/TRBV12-4 | . | TGTGCCAGCAGTTTAACGGGGGAAGCTTTCTTT | CASSLTGEAFF
. | TRBJ2-1 | TRBV7-3 | . | TGTGCCAGCAGCTTAATCCCAGGGCGTAATGAGCAGTTCTTC | CASSLIPGRNEQFF
TRBD1 | TRBJ1-1 | TRBV24-1 | . | TGTGCCACCAGTGATGGAGGACGGACAGGGGGCTTACGATACACTGAAGCTTTCTTT | CATSDGGRTGGLRYTEAFF
TRBD1 | TRBJ2-5 | TRBV12-5 | . | TGTGCTAGTGGTTCGGGACAGGGGGTCCAAGAGACCCAGTACTTC | CASGSGQGVQETQYF
. | TRBJ1-2 | TRBV7-9 | . | TGTGCCAGCTCGGGACAAGACTATGGCTACACCTTC | CASSGQDYGYTF
. | TRBJ1-2 | TRBV7-9 | few | TGTGCCAGCAGCACCCCCACTACAGGGCCCCTTGGGGCCACCTTC | CASSTPTTGPLGATF
TRBD1 | TRBJ1-1 | TRBV7-9 | . | TGTGCCAGCAGCCTCGACAGGGGCTCCACTGAAGCTTTCTTT | CASSLDRGSTEAFF
. | TRBJ2-7 | TRBV6-5 | once | TGTGCCAGCCACATGAGGAATAGCTACGAGCAGTACTTC | CASHMRNSYEQYF
TRBD1 | TRBJ2-1 | TRBV28 | . | TGTGCCAGCAGTAACAGGGGTGTTAACTACAATGAGCAGTTCTTC | CASSNRGVNYNEQFF
. | TRBJ2-3 | TRBV15 | . | TGTGCCACCAGGGAGGGGCGCAGCACAGATACGCAGTATTTT | CATREGRSTDTQYF
TRBD2 | TRBJ2-3 | TRBV18 | . | TGTGCCAGCTCAGTCACAGCGGGAGGGCCTCAAGATACGCAGTATTTT | CASSVTAGGPQDTQYF
TRBD1 | TRBJ1-2 | TRBV7-9 | . | TGTGCCAGCAGCGTACGACAGGGCCCTAACTATGGCTACACCTTC | CASSVRQGPNYGYTF
TRBD1 | TRBJ2-3 | TRBV7-9 | . | TGTGCCAGCAGCTTAGGCTTAGGGGGCGCCGATACGCAGTATTTT | CASSLGLGGADTQYF
TRBD1 | TRBJ2-2 | TRBV6-5 | . | TGTGCCAGCAGTTACGGGACAGGGGGAACCGGGGAGCTGTTTTTT | CASSYGTGGTGELFF
. | TRBJ1-1 | TRBV12-3/TRBV12-4 | . | TGTGCCAGCAGTTTGGCCTCGAACACTGAAGCTTTCTTT | CASSLASNTEAFF
. | TRBJ2-7 | TRBV6-5 | . | TGTGCCAGCGGATTAACAGGGCAATACGAGCAGTACTTC | CASGLTGQYEQYF
TRBD1 | TRBJ1-2 | TRBV18 | . | TGTGCCAGCTCATATAGGGACAGGAATCAGTTTTATGGCTACACCTTC | CASSYRDRNQFYGYTF
. | TRBJ1-2 | TRBV6-5 | . | TGTGCCACCATATCAGCTAACTATGGCTACACCTTC | CATISANYGYTF
. | TRBJ1-6 | TRBV5-1 | . | TGCGCCAGCAGCAATAGGGGGAGCTCCTATAATTCACCCCTCCACTTT | CASSNRGSSYNSPLHF
TRBD1 | TRBJ2-1 | TRBV19 | once | TGTGCCAGTAGAAGAACTATCCGAGACAGGGGAAGCAATGAGCAGTTCTTC | CASRRTIRDRGSNEQFF
TRBD1 | TRBJ2-5 | TRBV7-9 | . | TGTGCCAGCAGCTTAGCCGGGGGGACAGGGGGTAAGACCCAGTACTTC | CASSLAGGTGGKTQYF
TRBD2 | TRBJ2-2 | TRBV7-9 | . | TGTGCCAGCAGCTTAGAACTAGCGGGAAACACCGGGGAGCTGTTTTTT | CASSLELAGNTGELFF